This T cell receptor beta chain was recovered during a study of cytomegalovirus exposure and HLA in healthy donors. A multiplex PCR was run with 60 Vbeta primers and 13 Jbeta primers. Assay used: immunoSEQ multiplex PCR; TCRdb lists only in-frame clones, some missing. The sample lists about 150,000 clones, 84% seen once, with around 0.37% in the top ten. Germline V gene data show CDR1 as LNHDA and CDR2 as SQIVND (reference sequence). Between the trimmed V and J ends, which lost 4 bases and 0 bases, there was a span of 10 bases. This CDR3 region has 15 residues. The receptor was derived from a boy younger than 10 in good health and CMV-seronegative. The sequencing sample was made of PBMCs. The rearrangement links TRBV19 to TRBJ2-1; D remains unclear. Written as DNA, the CDR3 is TGTGCCAGTAGTAAAACAGTCAGCTCCTACAATGAGCAGTTCTTC. It codes for CASSKTVSSYNEQFF.